This entry lists 4 T cell receptor beta chains sequenced from one sample in a study of T cell changes during pregnancy in multiple sclerosis. Sequenced by immunoSEQ multiplex PCR; TCRdb stores in-frame clones only, minus some. The top ten hold approximately 1.5% of the sample, which has roughly 65,000 clones, around 91% seen once. Source: peripheral blood, taken in the third trimester of pregnancy. The receptors were gathered from a female donor in good health, enrolled as a control in a pregnancy study.

J is TRBJ2-7 and V is TRBV5-1; 7 positions agree with TRBD1. Trimming at V came to 1 base and at J to 6 bases, leaving 1 base not matched to a gene. CDR1 and CDR2 from the germline V gene are SGHRS and YFSETQ. This CDR3 spans 12 amino acids. The CDR3 loop is CASSLSGGEQYF. DNA for the CDR3: TGCGCCAGCAGCTTGTCAGGGGGCGAGCAGTACTTC.

The CDR3 DNA sequence: TGTGCCAGCAGTTACGGGGACAGTAATAATGAAAAACTGTTTTTT. Residues: CASSYGDSNNEKLFF. J is TRBJ1-4 and V is TRBV27; 7 positions match TRBD1. The CDR3 runs 15 residues. With 4 bases clipped from V and 4 bases from J, the junction kept 6 bases outside the gene matches. From germline, CDR1 is MNHEY and CDR2 SMNVEV (reference sequence). Full variable domain (rest looked up from reference TRBV27 and TRBJ1-4): EAQVTQNPRYLITVTGKKLTVTCSQNMNHEYMSWYRQDPGLGLRQIYYSMNVEVTDKGDVPEGYKVSRKEKRNFPLILESPSPNQTSLYFCASSYGDSNNEKLFFGSGTQLSVL.

This chain links TRBV15 with TRBJ2-5, with D possibly TRBD2 on 5 matching bases. V was cut by 4 bases and J by 3 bases, with 12 bases left in between. The CDR3 loop spans 14 amino acids. Germline-derived CDR1 and CDR2 are LNHNV and YYDKDF (reference sequence). CDR3 nucleotide sequence: TGTGCCACCAGCATCAGAGACGGGAAAGAGACCCAGTACTTC. This sequence encodes CATSIRDGKETQYF. The complete variable domain, with remaining parts taken from reference TRBV15 and TRBJ2-5, reads DAMVIQNPRYQVTQFGKPVTLSCSQTLNHNVMYWYQQKSSQAPKLLFHYYDKDFNNEADTPDNFQSRRPNTSFCFLDIRSPGLGDTAMYLCATSIRDGKETQYFGPGTRLLVL.

For the CDR3, the DNA is TGTGCCAGCTCACCAGGACAGGGACTAACCTACGAGCAGTACTTC. Its translation is CASSPGQGLTYEQYF. The chain carries TRBV18 and TRBJ2-7; TRBD1 might be the D (8 bases). Germline V lookup: CDR1 KGHSH, CDR2 LQKENI. The V gene lost 2 bases and the J gene lost 2 bases, with 13 bases spanning the gap. This CDR3 comprises 15 residues.